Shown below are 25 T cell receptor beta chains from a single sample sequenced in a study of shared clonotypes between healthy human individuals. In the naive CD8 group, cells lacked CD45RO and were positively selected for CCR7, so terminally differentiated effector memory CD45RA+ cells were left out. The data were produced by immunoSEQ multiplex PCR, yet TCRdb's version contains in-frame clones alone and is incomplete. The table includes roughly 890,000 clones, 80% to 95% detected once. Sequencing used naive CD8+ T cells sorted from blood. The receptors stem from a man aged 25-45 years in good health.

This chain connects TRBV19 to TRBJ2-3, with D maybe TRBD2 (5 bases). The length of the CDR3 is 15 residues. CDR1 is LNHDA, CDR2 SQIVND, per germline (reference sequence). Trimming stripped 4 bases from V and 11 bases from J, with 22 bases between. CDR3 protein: CASSTRDERSNKQYF. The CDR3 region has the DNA TGTGCCAGTAGTACACGGGATGAACGATCTAATAAGCAGTATTTT.

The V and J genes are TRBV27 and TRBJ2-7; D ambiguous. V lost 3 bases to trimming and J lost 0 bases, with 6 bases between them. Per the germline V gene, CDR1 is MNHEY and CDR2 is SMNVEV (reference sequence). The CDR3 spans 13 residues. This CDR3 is CASSFHPSYEQYF. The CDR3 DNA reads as TGTGCCAGCAGTTTTCATCCCTCCTACGAGCAGTACTTC.

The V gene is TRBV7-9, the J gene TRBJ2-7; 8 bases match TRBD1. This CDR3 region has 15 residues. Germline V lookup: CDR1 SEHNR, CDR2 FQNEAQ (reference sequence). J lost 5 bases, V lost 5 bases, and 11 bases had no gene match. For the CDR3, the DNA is TGTGCCAGCAGCCCTCGAACAGGGGGTCGTAACGAGCAGTACTTC. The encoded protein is CASSPRTGGRNEQYF.

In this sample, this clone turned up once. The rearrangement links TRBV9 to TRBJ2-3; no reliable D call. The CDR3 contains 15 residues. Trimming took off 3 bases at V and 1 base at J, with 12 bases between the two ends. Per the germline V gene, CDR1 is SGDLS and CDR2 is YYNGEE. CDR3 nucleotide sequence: TGTGCCAGCAGCGCTGTTGGGCGCGGCACAGATACGCAGTATTTT. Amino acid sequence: CASSAVGRGTDTQYF.

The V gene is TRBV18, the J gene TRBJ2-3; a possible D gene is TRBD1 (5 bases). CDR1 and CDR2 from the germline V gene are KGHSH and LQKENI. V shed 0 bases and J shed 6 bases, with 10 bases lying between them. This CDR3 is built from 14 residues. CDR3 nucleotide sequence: TGTGCCAGCTCACCACCGAGTTCAGGGGATACGCAGTATTTT. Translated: CASSPPSSGDTQYF.

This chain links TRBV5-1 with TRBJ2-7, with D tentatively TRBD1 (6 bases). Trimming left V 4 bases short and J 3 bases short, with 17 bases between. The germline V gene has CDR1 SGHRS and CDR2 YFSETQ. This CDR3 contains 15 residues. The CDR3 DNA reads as TGCGCCAGCAGCCGGACAGCTTACCAAGACTACGAGCAGTACTTC. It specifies CASSRTAYQDYEQYF.

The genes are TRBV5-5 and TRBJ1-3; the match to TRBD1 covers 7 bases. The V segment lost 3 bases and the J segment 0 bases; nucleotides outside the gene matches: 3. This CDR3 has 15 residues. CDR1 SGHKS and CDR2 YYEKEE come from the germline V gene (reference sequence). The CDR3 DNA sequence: TGTGCCAGCAGCTCTCGGACAGGCTCTGGAAACACCATATATTTT. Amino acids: CASSSRTGSGNTIYF.

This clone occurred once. The CDR3 region has the DNA TGTGCCAGTAACCCCCGGACAGGGGACGGTAGCGGGAGACCCCCTGGCGAGCAGTACTTC. It encodes CASNPRTGDGSGRPPGEQYF. The J gene is TRBJ2-7, the V gene TRBV19, with D perhaps being TRBD1 or TRBD2 (9 bases each). Germline loops: CDR1 LNHDA, CDR2 SQIVND (reference sequence). The length of the CDR3 is 20 residues. V lost 7 bases and J 6 bases, leaving 37 bases between the germline ends.

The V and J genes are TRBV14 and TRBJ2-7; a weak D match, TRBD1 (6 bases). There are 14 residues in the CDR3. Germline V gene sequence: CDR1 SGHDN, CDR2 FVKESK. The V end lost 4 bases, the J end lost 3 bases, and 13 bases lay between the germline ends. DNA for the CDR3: TGTGCCAGCAGCCCGCGGACAGTCCGCTACGAGCAGTACTTC. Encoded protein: CASSPRTVRYEQYF.

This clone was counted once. DNA for the CDR3: TGTGCCAGCAGCTTAGGGGGACCCCGGATTCCGGGCACTGAAGCTTTCTTT. Its protein is CASSLGGPRIPGTEAFF. This rearrangement joins TRBV7-2 to TRBJ1-1, with D possibly being TRBD1 (5 bases). The germline V and J ends were trimmed by 1 base and 4 bases, with 19 bases remaining between them. Germline CDR1 is SGHTA and CDR2 is FQGNSA. CDR3 size: 17 residues.

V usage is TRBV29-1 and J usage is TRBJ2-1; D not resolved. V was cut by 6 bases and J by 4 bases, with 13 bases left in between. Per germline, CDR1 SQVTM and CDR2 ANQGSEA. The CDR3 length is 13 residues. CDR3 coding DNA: TGCAGCGTGGCGACTGAGGCGTACAATGAGCAGTTCTTC. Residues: CSVATEAYNEQFF.

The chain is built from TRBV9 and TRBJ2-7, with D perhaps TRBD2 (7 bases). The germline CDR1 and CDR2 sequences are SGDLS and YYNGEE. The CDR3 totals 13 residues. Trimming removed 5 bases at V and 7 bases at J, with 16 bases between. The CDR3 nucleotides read TGTGCCAGCAGTCCTAGCGGAGGGGGGGAGCAGTACTTC. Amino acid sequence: CASSPSGGGEQYF.

Here the CDR3 reads CASSPWGAGEQPQHF. CDR3 in DNA: TGTGCCAGCAGTCCCTGGGGGGCGGGGGAACAGCCCCAGCATTTT. This sequence joins TRBV27 and TRBJ1-5; tentatively, D is TRBD1 (6 bases). The germline V gene encodes CDR1 MNHEY and CDR2 SMNVEV (reference sequence). Between the trimmed V and J ends, which lost 5 bases and 7 bases, there was a span of 18 bases. The CDR3 length is 15 residues.

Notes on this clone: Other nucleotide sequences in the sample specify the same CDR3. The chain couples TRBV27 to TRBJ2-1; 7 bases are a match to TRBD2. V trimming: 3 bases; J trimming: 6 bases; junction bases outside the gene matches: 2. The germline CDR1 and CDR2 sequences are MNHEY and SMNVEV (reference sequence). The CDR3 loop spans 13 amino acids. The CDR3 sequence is CASSFGGSNEQFF. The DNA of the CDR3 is TGTGCCAGCAGTTTCGGGGGGAGCAATGAGCAGTTCTTC.

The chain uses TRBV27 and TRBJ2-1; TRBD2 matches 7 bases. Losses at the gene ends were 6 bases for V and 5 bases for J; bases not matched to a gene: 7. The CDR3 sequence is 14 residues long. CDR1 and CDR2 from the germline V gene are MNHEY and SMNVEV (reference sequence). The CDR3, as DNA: TGTGCCAGCAGCCCGGGACTACTCCACAATGAGCAGTTCTTC. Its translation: CASSPGLLHNEQFF.

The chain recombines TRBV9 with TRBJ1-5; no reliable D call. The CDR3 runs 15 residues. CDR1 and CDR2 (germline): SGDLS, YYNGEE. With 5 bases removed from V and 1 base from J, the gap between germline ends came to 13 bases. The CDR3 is CASSRSGLSNQPQHF. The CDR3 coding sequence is TGTGCCAGCAGTCGGTCGGGTTTGAGCAATCAGCCCCAGCATTTT.

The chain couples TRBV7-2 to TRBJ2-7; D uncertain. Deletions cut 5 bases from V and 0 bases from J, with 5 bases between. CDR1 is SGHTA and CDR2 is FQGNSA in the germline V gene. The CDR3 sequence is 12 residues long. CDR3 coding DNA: TGTGCCAGCAGCGGGGACTCCTACGAGCAGTACTTC. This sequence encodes CASSGDSYEQYF.

The DNA for the CDR3 is TGTGCCAGCAGCCTGGGACTAGCGGGGCCCGTCGTCCTGACTTTC. Encoded protein: CASSLGLAGPVVLTF. The rearrangement uses TRBV7-2 and TRBJ2-6; 13 bases map to TRBD2. This CDR3 region has 15 residues. V lost 5 bases, J lost 12 bases, and 7 bases stayed unmatched. The germline gives CDR1 SGHTA, CDR2 FQGNSA.

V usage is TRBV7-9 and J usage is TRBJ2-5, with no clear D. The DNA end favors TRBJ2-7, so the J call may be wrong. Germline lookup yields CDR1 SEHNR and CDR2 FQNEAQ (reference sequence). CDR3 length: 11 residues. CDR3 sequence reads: CASSSIYEQYF. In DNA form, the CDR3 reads TGTGCCAGCAGCTCGATCTACGAGCAGTACTTC.

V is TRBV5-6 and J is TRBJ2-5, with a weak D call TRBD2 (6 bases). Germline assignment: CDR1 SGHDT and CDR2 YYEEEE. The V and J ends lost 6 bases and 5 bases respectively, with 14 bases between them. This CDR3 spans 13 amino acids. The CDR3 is CASTGGAVETQYF. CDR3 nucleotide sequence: TGTGCCAGCACAGGCGGGGCCGTGGAGACCCAGTACTTC.

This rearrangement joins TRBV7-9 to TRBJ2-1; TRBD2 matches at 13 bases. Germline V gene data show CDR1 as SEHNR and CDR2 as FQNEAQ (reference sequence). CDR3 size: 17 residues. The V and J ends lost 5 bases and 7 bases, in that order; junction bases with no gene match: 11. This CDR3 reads CASSTTSGRAGGNEQFF. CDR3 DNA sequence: TGTGCCAGCAGCACAACTAGCGGGAGGGCCGGGGGGAATGAGCAGTTCTTC.

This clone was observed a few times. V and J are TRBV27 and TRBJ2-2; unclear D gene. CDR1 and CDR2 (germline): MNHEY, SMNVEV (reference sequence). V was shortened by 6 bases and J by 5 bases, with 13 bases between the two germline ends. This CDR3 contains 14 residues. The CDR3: CASSPGLRTGELFF. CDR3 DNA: TGTGCCAGCAGCCCGGGCCTTAGAACCGGGGAGCTGTTTTTT.

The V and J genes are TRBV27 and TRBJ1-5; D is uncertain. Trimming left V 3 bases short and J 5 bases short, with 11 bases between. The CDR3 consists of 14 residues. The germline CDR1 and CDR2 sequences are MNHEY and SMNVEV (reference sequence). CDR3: CASSFGRTHQPQHF. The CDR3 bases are TGTGCCAGCAGTTTCGGCAGGACCCATCAGCCCCAGCATTTT.

CDR3 in amino acids: CASSLLLGGHEQYF. In DNA form, the CDR3 reads TGTGCCAGCAGCCTTTTGTTAGGAGGGCACGAGCAGTACTTC. The chain carries TRBV11-2 and TRBJ2-7, with TRBD2 as a possible D gene (6 bases). V lost 5 bases and J lost 5, with 16 bases in between. The CDR3 runs to 14 residues. Germline V CDR1 and CDR2: SGHAT, FQNNGV.

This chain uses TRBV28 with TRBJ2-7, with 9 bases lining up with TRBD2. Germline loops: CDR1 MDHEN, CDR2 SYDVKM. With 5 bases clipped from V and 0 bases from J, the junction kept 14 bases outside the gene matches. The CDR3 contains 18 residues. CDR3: CASSPITIDSGSSYEQYF. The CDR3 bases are TGTGCCAGCAGTCCGATAACGATAGATAGCGGGAGCTCCTACGAGCAGTACTTC.